This TCR beta chain was documented in a study of blood T cell repertoires in COVID-19. Across the whole study: In each case, the material was cDNA or gDNA derived from T cells, B-cell-depleted T cells, or PBMCs.

As originally analysed: Nucleated cell counts were estimated from reference gene primer amplification. Here immunoSEQ multiplex PCR was the method, and the copy in TCRdb shows in-frame clones only, minus some. Clone size and V and J calls were adopted from that table, with D and trimming inferred from the DNA. The data show 150,000 to 200,000 clones, roughly 85% seen once. The sequence derives from a man aged 60 to 69 with acute or convalescent COVID-19. Sample: peripheral blood.

The CDR3 DNA is TGTGCCAGCAGTGCCACCCGGAATAGCGGGAGAGGAGAGACCCAGTACTTC. It is translated as CASSATRNSGRGETQYF. V gene TRBV6-1 combines with J gene TRBJ2-5; 9 bases align to TRBD2. The junction had 13 bases not matched to a gene; V was cut back by 4 bases and J by 4 bases. The CDR3 runs 17 residues. Germline V gene lookup returns CDR1 MNHNS and CDR2 SASEGT.